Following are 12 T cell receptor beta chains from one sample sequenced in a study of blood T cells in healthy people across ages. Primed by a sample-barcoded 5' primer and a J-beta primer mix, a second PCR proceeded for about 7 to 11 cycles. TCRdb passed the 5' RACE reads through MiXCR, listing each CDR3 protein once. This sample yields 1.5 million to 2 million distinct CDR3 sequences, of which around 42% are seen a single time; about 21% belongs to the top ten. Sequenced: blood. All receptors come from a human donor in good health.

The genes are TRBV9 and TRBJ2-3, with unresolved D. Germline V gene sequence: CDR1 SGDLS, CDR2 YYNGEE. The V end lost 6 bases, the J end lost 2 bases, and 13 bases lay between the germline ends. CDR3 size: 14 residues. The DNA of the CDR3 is TGTGCCAGCAAGCGAGGATCGTACACAGATACGCAGTATTTT. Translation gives CASKRGSYTDTQYF.

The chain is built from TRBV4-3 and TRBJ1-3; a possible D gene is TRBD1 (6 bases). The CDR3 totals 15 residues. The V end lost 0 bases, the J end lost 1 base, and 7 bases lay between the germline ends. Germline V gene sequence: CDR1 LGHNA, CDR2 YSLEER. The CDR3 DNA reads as TGCGCCAGCAGCCAAGATAGGGGGTCTGGAAACACCATATATTTT. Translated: CASSQDRGSGNTIYF.

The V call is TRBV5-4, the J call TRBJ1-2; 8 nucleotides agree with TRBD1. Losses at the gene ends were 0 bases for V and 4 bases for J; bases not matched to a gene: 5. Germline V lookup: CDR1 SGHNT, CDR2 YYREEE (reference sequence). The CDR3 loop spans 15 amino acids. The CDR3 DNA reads TGTGCCAGCAGCTTGGTGCAGGGGGCGATCTATGGCTACACCTTC. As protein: CASSLVQGAIYGYTF.

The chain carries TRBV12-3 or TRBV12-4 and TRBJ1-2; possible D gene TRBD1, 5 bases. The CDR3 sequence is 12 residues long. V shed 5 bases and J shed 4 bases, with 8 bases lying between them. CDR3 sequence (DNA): TGTGCCAGCAGTAAAGACAGCTATGGCTACACCTTC. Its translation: CASSKDSYGYTF.

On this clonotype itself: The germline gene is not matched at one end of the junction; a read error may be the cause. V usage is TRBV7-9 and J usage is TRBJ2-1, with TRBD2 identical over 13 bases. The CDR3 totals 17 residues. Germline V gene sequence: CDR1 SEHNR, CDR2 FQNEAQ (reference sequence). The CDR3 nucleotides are TGTGCCAGCAGCTTATCGACTAGCGGGGGGTTCTACAATGGGCAGTTCTTC. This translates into CASSLSTSGGFYNGQFF.

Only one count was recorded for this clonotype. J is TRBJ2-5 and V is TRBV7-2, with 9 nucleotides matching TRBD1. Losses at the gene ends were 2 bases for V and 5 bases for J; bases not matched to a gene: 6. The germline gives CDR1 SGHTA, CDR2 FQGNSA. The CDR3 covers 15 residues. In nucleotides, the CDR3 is TGTGCCAGCAGCTTACAGCCGACAGGGGGGGAGACCCAGTACTTC. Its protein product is CASSLQPTGGETQYF.

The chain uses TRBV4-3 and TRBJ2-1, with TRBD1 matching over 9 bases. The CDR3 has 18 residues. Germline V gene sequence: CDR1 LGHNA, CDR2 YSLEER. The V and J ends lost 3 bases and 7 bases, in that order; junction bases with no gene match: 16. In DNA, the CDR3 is TGCGCCAGCAGCCACCTCCGCGACCTCACCGGGACAGGGAATGAGCAGTTCTTC. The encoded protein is CASSHLRDLTGTGNEQFF.

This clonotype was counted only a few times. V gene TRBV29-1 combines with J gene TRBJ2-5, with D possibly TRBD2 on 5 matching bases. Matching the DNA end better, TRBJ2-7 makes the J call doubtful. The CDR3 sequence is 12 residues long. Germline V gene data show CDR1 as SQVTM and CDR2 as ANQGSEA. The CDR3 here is CSVGSGRDEQYF. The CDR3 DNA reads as TGCAGCGTTGGGTCGGGAAGGGACGAGCAGTACTTC.

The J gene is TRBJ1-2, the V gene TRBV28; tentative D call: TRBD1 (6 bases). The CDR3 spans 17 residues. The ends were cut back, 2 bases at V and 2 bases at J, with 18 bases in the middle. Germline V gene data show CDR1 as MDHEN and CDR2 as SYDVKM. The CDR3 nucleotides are TGTGCCAGCAGTTTAAGGGGGAATCGGGAATCAAACTATGGCTACACCTTC. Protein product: CASSLRGNRESNYGYTF.

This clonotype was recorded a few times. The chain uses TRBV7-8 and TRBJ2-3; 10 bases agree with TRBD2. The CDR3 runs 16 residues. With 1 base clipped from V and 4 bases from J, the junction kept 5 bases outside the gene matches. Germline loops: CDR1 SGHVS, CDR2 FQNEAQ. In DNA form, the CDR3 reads TGTGCCAGCAGCTTAGGCGGACTAGCGGACCCAGATACGCAGTATTTT. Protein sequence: CASSLGGLADPDTQYF.

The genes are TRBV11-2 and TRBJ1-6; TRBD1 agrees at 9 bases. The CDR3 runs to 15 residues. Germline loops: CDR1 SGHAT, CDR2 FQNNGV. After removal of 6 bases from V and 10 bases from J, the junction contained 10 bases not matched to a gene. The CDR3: CASRRPGTGRSPLHF. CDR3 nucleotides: TGTGCCAGCAGACGACCAGGGACAGGGAGGTCACCCCTCCACTTT.

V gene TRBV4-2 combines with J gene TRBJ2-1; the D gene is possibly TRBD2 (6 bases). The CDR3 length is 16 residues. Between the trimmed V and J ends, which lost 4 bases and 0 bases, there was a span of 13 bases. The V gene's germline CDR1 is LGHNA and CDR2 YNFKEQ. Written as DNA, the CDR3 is TGTGCCAGCAGCCCCGCGGCGGGAAGCTCCTACAATGAGCAGTTCTTC. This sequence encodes CASSPAAGSSYNEQFF.